This T cell receptor beta chain came from a study of T cell responses to AZD1222 COVID-19 vaccine. Profiled with immunoSEQ multiplex PCR; TCRdb holds only in-frame clones, not every one. Here the sample spans approximately 200,000 clones, 85% to 90% being singletons. The CDR3 is 14 residues long. V dropped 2 bases and J dropped 7 bases, with 15 bases sitting between them. The germline V gene encodes CDR1 SGHRS and CDR2 YFSETQ. The chain combines TRBV5-1 with TRBJ1-2; possibly TRBD1 for D (6 bases). The sample was peripheral blood, taken on day 0 of AZD1222 vaccination. This TCR was sampled from an adult in good health. This CDR3 is CASSLTGQSGGYTF. CDR3 DNA: TGCGCCAGCAGCTTAACAGGGCAGAGCGGTGGCTACACCTTC.